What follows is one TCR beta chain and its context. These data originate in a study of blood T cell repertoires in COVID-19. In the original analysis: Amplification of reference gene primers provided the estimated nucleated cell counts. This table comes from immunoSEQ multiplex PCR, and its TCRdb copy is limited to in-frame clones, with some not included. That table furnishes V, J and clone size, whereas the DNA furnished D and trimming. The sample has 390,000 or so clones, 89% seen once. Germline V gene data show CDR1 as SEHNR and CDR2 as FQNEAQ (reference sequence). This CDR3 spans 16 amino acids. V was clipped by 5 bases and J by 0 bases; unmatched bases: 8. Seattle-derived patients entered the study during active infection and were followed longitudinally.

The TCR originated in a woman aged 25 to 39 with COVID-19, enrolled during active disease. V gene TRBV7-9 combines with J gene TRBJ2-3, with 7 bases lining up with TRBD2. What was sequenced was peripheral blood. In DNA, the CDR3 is TGTGCCAGCAGCCCTATGCTAGCGGAAAGCACAGATACGCAGTATTTT. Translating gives CASSPMLAESTDTQYF.